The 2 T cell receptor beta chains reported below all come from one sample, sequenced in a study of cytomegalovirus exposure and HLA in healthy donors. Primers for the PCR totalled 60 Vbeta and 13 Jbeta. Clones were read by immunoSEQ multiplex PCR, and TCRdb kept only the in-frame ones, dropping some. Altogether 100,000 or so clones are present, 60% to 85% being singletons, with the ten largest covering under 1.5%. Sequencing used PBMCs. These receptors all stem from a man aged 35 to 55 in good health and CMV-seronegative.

CDR3 DNA sequence: TGTGCCAGCAGTCCAACTAGCGGGAGGTTCGATGAGCAGTTCTTC. Translating it yields CASSPTSGRFDEQFF. The V gene is TRBV11-3, the J gene TRBJ2-1; 12 nucleotides match TRBD2. CDR1 is SGHNT and CDR2 is YENEEA in the germline V gene. The V segment lost 6 bases and the J segment 8 bases; nucleotides outside the gene matches: 8. The CDR3 covers 15 residues.

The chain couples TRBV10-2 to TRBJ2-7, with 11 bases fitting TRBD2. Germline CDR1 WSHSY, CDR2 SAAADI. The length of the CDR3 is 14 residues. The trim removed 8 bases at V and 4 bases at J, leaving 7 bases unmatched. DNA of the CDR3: TGCGCCAGCGCTCCGGGACTAGCGGTTTACGAGCAGTACTTC. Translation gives CASAPGLAVYEQYF.